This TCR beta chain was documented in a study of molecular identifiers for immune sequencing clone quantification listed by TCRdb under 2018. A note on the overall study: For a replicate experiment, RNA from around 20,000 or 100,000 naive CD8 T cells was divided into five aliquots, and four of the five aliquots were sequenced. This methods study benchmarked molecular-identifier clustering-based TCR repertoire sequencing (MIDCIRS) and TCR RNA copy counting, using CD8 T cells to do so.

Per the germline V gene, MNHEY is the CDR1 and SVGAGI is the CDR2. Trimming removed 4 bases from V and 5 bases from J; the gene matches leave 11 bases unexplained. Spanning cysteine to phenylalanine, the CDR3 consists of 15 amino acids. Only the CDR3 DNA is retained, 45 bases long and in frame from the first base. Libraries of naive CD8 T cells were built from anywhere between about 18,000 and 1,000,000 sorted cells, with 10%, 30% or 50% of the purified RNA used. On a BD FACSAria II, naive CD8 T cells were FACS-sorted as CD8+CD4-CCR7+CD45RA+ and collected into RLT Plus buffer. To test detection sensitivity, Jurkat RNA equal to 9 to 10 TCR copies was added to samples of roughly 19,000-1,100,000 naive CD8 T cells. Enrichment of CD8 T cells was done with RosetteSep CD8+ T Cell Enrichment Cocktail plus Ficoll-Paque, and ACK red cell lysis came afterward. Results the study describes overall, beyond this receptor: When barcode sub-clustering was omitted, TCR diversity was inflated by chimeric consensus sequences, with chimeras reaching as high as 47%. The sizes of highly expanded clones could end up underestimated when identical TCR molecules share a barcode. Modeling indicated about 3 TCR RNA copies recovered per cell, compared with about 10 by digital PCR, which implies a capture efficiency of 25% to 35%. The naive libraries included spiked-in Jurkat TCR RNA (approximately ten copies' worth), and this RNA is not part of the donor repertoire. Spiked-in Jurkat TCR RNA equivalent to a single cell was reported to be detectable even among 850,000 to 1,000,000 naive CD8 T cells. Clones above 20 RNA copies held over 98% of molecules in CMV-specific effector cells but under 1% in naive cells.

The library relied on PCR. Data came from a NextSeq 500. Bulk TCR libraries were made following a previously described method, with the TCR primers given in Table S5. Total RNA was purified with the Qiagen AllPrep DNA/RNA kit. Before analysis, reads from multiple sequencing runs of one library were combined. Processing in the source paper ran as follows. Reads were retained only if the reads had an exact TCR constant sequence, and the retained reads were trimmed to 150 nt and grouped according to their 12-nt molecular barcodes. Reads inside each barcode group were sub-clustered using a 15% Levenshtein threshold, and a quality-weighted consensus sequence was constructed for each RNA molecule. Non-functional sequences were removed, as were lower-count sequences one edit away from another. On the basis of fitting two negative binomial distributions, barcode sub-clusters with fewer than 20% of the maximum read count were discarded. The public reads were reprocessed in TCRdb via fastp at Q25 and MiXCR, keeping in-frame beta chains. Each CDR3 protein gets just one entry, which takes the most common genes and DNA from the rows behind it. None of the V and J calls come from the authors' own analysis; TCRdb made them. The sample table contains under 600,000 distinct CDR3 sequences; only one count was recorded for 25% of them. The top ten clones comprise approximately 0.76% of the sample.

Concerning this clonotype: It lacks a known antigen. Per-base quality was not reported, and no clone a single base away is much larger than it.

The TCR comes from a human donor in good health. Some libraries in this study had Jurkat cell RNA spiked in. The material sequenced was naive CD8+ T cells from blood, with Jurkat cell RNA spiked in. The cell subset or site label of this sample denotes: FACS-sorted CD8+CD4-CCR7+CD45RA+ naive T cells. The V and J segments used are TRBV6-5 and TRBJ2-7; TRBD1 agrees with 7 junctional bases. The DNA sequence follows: TGTGCCAGCAGTTCGGACAGGACGACTTCGGACGAGCAGTACTTC. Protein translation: CASSSDRTTSDEQYF.